Following are 28 T cell receptor beta chains from one sample sequenced in a study of blood T cell repertoires in COVID-19. Generated by immunoSEQ multiplex PCR, the TCRdb table keeps only in-frame clones and is missing some. Among about 87,000 clones listed, approximately 87% were seen once. The specimen was peripheral blood. These TCRs come from a human donor with acute or convalescent COVID-19. The donor label of this sample is uncertain.

The chain joins TRBV9 to TRBJ2-3; no clear D. The V gene lost 4 bases and the J gene lost 4 bases, with 19 bases spanning the gap. In germline, CDR1 is SGDLS, CDR2 YYNGEE. The CDR3 contains 16 residues. The DNA for the CDR3 is TGTGCCAGCAGCCCTCGGTGGGCTTCTGGTGCAGATACGCAGTATTTT. Translating it yields CASSPRWASGADTQYF.

The chain uses TRBV20-1 and TRBJ1-5, with 8 bases fitting TRBD1. This CDR3 is built from 16 residues. Germline CDR1 and CDR2: DFQATT and SNEGSKA (reference sequence). J was trimmed by 6 bases and V by 3 bases; bases with no gene match: 13. The CDR3 protein is CSASQGASSSGQPQHF. CDR3 bases: TGCAGTGCTAGTCAGGGGGCCTCGAGTTCGGGTCAGCCCCAGCATTTT.

This clone has more than one count but fewer than ten. The chain couples TRBV10-3 to TRBJ1-5, with a weak D call TRBD1 (5 bases). V was cut by 10 bases and J by 4 bases, with 14 bases left in between. The CDR3 totals 13 residues. Germline V gene sequence: CDR1 ENHRY, CDR2 SYGVKD. CDR3 coding DNA: TGTGCCACGGCAACGGACACGAATCAGCCCCAGCATTTT. Translated, it gives CATATDTNQPQHF.

J is TRBJ1-5 and V is TRBV27, with D tentatively TRBD1 (6 bases). CDR1 and CDR2 from the germline V gene are MNHEY and SMNVEV (reference sequence). This CDR3 is built from 13 residues. V was pared by 6 bases and J by 4 bases, with 10 bases between. Written as DNA, the CDR3 is TGTGCCAGCAGGACAGGTGCGAATCAGCCCCAGCATTTT. Amino acid sequence: CASRTGANQPQHF.

This clone was counted between two and nine times. The V gene is TRBV30, the J gene TRBJ2-7; 11 nucleotides align to TRBD2. The V and J ends lost 3 bases and 3 bases, in that order; junction bases with no gene match: 16. Germline V gene lookup returns CDR1 GTSNPN and CDR2 SVGIG (reference sequence). The CDR3 has 18 amino acids. The CDR3 loop is CAWSTWGGRLAGNYEQYF. The CDR3 DNA follows: TGTGCCTGGAGCACGTGGGGGGGAAGACTAGCGGGGAACTACGAGCAGTACTTC.

V is TRBV28 and J is TRBJ1-2; possible D gene TRBD1, 6 bases. The CDR3 has 14 residues. The germline V gene has CDR1 MDHEN and CDR2 SYDVKM. V lost 2 bases and J 8 bases, leaving 15 bases between the germline ends. In DNA form, the CDR3 reads TGTGCCAGCAGTTTAAACCGACAGGAGGACGGCTACACCTTC. Protein product: CASSLNRQEDGYTF.

There are a few counts of this clone. V usage is TRBV6-5 and J usage is TRBJ1-5; the D gene is possibly TRBD1 (6 bases). Trimming shortened V by 6 bases and J by 9 bases, and 21 bases separated the two germline ends. The CDR3 is 15 amino acids. From germline, CDR1 is MNHEY and CDR2 SVGAGI. DNA for the CDR3: TGTGCCAGCAGACCCTCTACAGGGAAGGGTGCGCCCCAGCATTTT. Translating gives CASRPSTGKGAPQHF.

The chain joins TRBV5-5 to TRBJ1-1; TRBD1 agrees at 8 bases. The CDR3 has 14 residues. With 6 bases clipped from V and 4 bases from J, the junction kept 8 bases outside the gene matches. The germline V gene has CDR1 SGHKS and CDR2 YYEKEE (reference sequence). CDR3 residues: CASIEDRVSTEAFF. For the CDR3, the DNA is TGTGCCAGCATCGAGGACAGGGTTAGCACTGAAGCTTTCTTT.

V is TRBV3-1 (or the pseudogene TRBV3-2) and J is TRBJ2-7; tentative D call: TRBD2 (5 bases). V lost 0 bases to trimming and J lost 0 bases, with 12 bases between them. Germline values: CDR1 LGHDT, CDR2 YNNKEL (reference sequence). The CDR3 has 16 residues. The CDR3 region is CASSQEVRAGSYEQYF. The CDR3 DNA sequence: TGTGCCAGCAGCCAAGAGGTGCGGGCCGGCTCCTACGAGCAGTACTTC.

Written as DNA, the CDR3 is TGTGCCATCAGTTCCCTTGTTGAGGGCTCCGGCTACACCTTC. Amino acids: CAISSLVEGSGYTF. This chain uses TRBV10-3 with TRBJ1-2; no definite D call. Germline CDR1 reads ENHRY; CDR2 reads SYGVKD. V gave up 5 bases and J gave up 8 bases, with 18 bases separating them. The CDR3 runs 14 residues.

J is TRBJ1-3 and V is TRBV5-6, with 8 bases matching TRBD1. V gave up 1 base and J gave up 0 bases; unmatched junction bases: 6. Germline V gene data show CDR1 as SGHDT and CDR2 as YYEEEE. The CDR3 covers 17 residues. The CDR3 loop reads CASSLWARGPSGNTIYF. The CDR3 nucleotides are TGTGCCAGCAGCTTGTGGGCCAGGGGGCCCTCTGGAAACACCATATATTTT.

The V gene is TRBV7-9, the J gene TRBJ1-2; 8 bases are shared with TRBD1. J lost 5 bases, V lost 0 bases, and 2 bases had no gene match. The CDR3 is made up of 14 amino acids. Germline CDR1 is SEHNR and CDR2 is FQNEAQ (reference sequence). As DNA, the CDR3 is TGTGCCAGCAGCTTAGCGGGACAGGCGTATGGCTACACCTTC. It yields the protein CASSLAGQAYGYTF.

The chain combines TRBV5-5 with TRBJ1-6; 7 bases fit TRBD1. Germline lookup yields CDR1 SGHKS and CDR2 YYEKEE (reference sequence). The CDR3 contains 16 residues. V trimming: 3 bases; J trimming: 3 bases; junction bases outside the gene matches: 6. CDR3 protein: CASSSSGDSYNSPLHF. As DNA, the CDR3 is TGTGCCAGCAGCTCGTCAGGGGACAGCTATAATTCACCCCTCCACTTT. The complete variable domain, with remaining parts taken from reference TRBV5-5 and TRBJ1-6, reads DAGVTQSPTHLIKTRGQQVTLRCSPISGHKSVSWYQQVLGQGPQFIFQYYEKEERGRGNFPDRFSARQFPNYSSELNVNALLLGDSALYLCASSSSGDSYNSPLHFGNGTRLTVT.

V gene TRBV30 combines with J gene TRBJ1-4; the D gene is possibly TRBD1 (5 bases). The V gene's germline CDR1 is GTSNPN and CDR2 SVGIG (reference sequence). V lost 0 bases and J 5 bases, leaving 16 bases between the germline ends. The length of the CDR3 is 16 residues. The DNA of the CDR3 is TGTGCCTGGAGTGTAAACCGGGACTTTTCGAATGAAAAACTGTTTTTT. Protein product: CAWSVNRDFSNEKLFF.

The chain carries TRBV24-1 and TRBJ2-1; TRBD2 agrees at 12 bases. V lost 1 base, J lost 8 bases, and 11 bases stayed unmatched. The CDR3 contains 18 residues. Germline V gene sequence: CDR1 KGHDR, CDR2 SFDVKD. The CDR3 DNA sequence: TGTGCCACCAGTGATTTCTCTAGCGGGGGGGCCTTCGTAGATGAGCAGTTCTTC. Translated, it gives CATSDFSSGGAFVDEQFF.

CDR3 in DNA: TGTGCCTGGAGTCAAAACAGGGGAACAGATACGCAGTATTTT. This translates into CAWSQNRGTDTQYF. The V call is TRBV30, the J call TRBJ2-3, with 7 nucleotides matching TRBD1. This CDR3 contains 14 residues. Germline V lookup: CDR1 GTSNPN, CDR2 SVGIG (reference sequence). With V trimmed by 2 bases and J by 3 bases, 5 bases remained unmatched.

The chain is built from TRBV5-1 and TRBJ1-5, with 7 nucleotides matching TRBD1. Germline V CDR1 and CDR2: SGHRS, YFSETQ. V gave up 0 bases and J gave up 6 bases; unmatched junction bases: 6. The CDR3 runs 15 residues. CDR3 residues: CASSLDGQAAQPQHF. The CDR3 bases are TGCGCCAGCAGCTTGGATGGACAGGCAGCTCAGCCCCAGCATTTT.

The J gene is TRBJ2-6, the V gene TRBV5-1; weak D call: TRBD2 (5 bases). Trimming removed 2 bases at V and 4 bases at J, with 22 bases between. CDR1 is SGHRS, CDR2 YFSETQ, per germline. The CDR3 loop spans 19 amino acids. The chain's CDR3 is CASSFMNTSDSAGANVLTF. CDR3 bases: TGCGCCAGCAGCTTCATGAACACGTCGGACTCGGCCGGGGCCAACGTCCTGACTTTC. Based on the CDR3 plus reference TRBV5-1 and TRBJ2-6, the full variable domain is KAGVTQTPRYLIKTRGQQVTLSCSPISGHRSVSWYQQTPGQGLQFLFEYFSETQRNKGNFPGRFSGRQFSNSRSEMNVSTLELGDSALYLCASSFMNTSDSAGANVLTFGAGSRLTVL.

The rearrangement uses TRBV27 and TRBJ2-1; TRBD1 matches 10 bases. The V segment lost 6 bases and the J segment 3 bases; nucleotides outside the gene matches: 5. Germline values: CDR1 MNHEY, CDR2 SMNVEV (reference sequence). The CDR3 has 15 amino acids. The CDR3 is CASSWTGGFYNEQFF. As DNA, the CDR3 is TGTGCCAGCAGCTGGACAGGGGGATTCTACAATGAGCAGTTCTTC.

This chain joins TRBV10-3 and TRBJ1-3, with a weak D call TRBD1 (5 bases). Germline CDR1 and CDR2: ENHRY and SYGVKD. This CDR3 has 16 residues. V lost 7 bases, J lost 0 bases, and 16 bases lay in between. The CDR3 nucleotides are TGTGCCATCACGACAGCTTCTATAAGCTCTGGAAACACCATATATTTT. Protein product: CAITTASISSGNTIYF.

The chain uses TRBV6-5 and TRBJ2-5; 16 bases map to TRBD2. Per germline, CDR1 MNHEY and CDR2 SVGAGI. This CDR3 has 16 residues. With 3 bases clipped from V and 5 bases from J, the junction kept 3 bases outside the gene matches. The CDR3 DNA follows: TGTGCCAGCAGTTATGGGACTAGCGGGGGGGCGGAGACCCAGTACTTC. This translates into CASSYGTSGGAETQYF.

This chain uses TRBV11-1 with TRBJ2-5; a weak D match, TRBD2 (5 bases). The CDR3 runs to 15 residues. Trimming took 4 bases from V and 3 from J, leaving 15 bases between them. Germline lookup yields CDR1 SGHAT and CDR2 FQDESV (reference sequence). The CDR3 nucleotides read TGTGCCAGCAGCTCCGGACTGGGGAACAAAGAGACCCAGTACTTC. It codes for CASSSGLGNKETQYF.

This clone was detected only a few times. The gene calls are TRBV4-2 and TRBJ2-7, with D possibly matching TRBD2 (5 bases). CDR3 size: 17 residues. V shed 1 base and J shed 0 bases, with 16 bases lying between them. In germline, CDR1 is LGHNA, CDR2 YNFKEQ. CDR3 coding DNA: TGTGCCAGCAGCCAAGCTACAACCCGACGGGACTCCTACGAGCAGTACTTC. Its protein product is CASSQATTRRDSYEQYF.

V gene TRBV18 combines with J gene TRBJ2-7; 7 nucleotides match TRBD1. This CDR3 has 15 residues. Germline trimming cut 4 bases from V and 6 bases from J; bases unmatched to any gene: 12. Germline V CDR1 and CDR2: KGHSH, LQKENI. CDR3 nucleotide sequence: TGTGCCAGCTCACGAGCGATCACAGGGGAAGGCGAGCAGTACTTC. The encoded protein is CASSRAITGEGEQYF.

The rearrangement joins TRBV19 to TRBJ1-5; no reliable D call. This CDR3 has 15 residues. Per germline, CDR1 LNHDA and CDR2 SQIVND (reference sequence). V dropped 3 bases and J dropped 2 bases, with 11 bases sitting between them. The CDR3 reads CASSISKLGNQPQHF. The CDR3 bases are TGTGCCAGTAGTATTTCGAAATTAGGCAATCAGCCCCAGCATTTT. Complete variable domain (other parts from reference TRBV19 and TRBJ1-5): DGGITQSPKYLFRKEGQNVTLSCEQNLNHDAMYWYRQDPGQGLRLIYYSQIVNDFQKGDIAEGYSVSREKKESFPLTVTSAQKNPTAFYLCASSISKLGNQPQHFGDGTRLSIL.

V usage is TRBV5-8 and J usage is TRBJ1-2; D gene ambiguous. The CDR3 loop spans 13 amino acids. Germline CDR1 is SGHTS and CDR2 is YDEGEE. V lost 4 bases, J lost 4 bases, and 11 bases lay in between. The DNA of the CDR3 is TGTGCCAGCAGCCCCAGGTCCCTCTATGGCTACACCTTC. Encoded protein: CASSPRSLYGYTF.

The chain joins TRBV19 to TRBJ1-5; D not resolved. In germline, CDR1 is LNHDA, CDR2 SQIVND (reference sequence). Deletions cut 2 bases from V and 3 bases from J, with 14 bases between. The CDR3 has 16 amino acids. The CDR3 loop is CASSIFGVSYNQPQHF. The CDR3 DNA follows: TGTGCCAGTAGTATATTCGGGGTTTCCTACAATCAGCCCCAGCATTTT.

J is TRBJ1-1 and V is TRBV7-8; 9 bases align to TRBD1. Unmatched junction bases numbered 8, after V lost 4 bases and J lost 2 bases. The length of the CDR3 is 16 residues. Germline CDR1 and CDR2: SGHVS and FQNEAQ. The CDR3 protein is CASSSPPGQGNTEAFF. The CDR3 DNA sequence: TGTGCCAGCAGCTCGCCACCGGGACAGGGTAACACTGAAGCTTTCTTT.